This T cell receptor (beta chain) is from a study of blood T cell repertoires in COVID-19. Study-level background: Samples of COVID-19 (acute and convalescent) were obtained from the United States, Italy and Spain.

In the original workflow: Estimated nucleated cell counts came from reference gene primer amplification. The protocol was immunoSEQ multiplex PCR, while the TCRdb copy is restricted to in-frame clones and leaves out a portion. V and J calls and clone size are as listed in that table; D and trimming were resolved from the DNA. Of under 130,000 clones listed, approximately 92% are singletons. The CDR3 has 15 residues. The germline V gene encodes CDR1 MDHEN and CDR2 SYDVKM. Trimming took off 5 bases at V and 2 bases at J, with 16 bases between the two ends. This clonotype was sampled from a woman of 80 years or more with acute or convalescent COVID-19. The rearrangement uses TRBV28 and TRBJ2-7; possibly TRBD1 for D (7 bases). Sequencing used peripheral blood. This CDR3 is CASSQAGTAAYEQYF. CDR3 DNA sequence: TGTGCCAGCAGTCAGGCGGGGACAGCCGCCTACGAGCAGTACTTC.